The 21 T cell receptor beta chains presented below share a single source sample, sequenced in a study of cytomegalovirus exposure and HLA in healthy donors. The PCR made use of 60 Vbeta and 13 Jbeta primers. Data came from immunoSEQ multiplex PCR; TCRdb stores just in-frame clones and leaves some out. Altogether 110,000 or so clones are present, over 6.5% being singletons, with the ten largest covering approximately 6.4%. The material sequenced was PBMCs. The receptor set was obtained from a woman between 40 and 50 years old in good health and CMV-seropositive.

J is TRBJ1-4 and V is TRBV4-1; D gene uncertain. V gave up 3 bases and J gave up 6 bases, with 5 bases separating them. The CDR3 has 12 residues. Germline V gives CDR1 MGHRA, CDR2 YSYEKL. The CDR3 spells CASSQAYEKLFF. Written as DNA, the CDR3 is TGCGCCAGCAGCCAGGCATATGAAAAACTGTTTTTT.

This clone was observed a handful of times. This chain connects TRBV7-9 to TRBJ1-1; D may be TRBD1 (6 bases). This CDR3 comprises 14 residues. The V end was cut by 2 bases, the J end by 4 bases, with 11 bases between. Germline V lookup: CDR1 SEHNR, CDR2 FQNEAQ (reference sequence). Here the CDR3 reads CASSLRGAPTEAFF. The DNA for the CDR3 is TGTGCCAGCAGCTTACGGGGGGCACCCACTGAAGCTTTCTTT.

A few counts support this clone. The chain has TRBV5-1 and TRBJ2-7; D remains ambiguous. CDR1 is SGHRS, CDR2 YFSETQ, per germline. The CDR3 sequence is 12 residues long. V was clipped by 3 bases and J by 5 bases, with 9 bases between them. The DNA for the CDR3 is TGCGCCAGCAGCTCCTCGGGTGACGAGCAGTACTTC. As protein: CASSSSGDEQYF.

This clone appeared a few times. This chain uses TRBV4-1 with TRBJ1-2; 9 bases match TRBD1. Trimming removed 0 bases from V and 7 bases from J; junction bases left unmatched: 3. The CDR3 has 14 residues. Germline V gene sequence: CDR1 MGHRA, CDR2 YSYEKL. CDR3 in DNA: TGCGCCAGCAGCCAAGAGGGACAGGGATCTGGCTACACCTTC. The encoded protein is CASSQEGQGSGYTF.

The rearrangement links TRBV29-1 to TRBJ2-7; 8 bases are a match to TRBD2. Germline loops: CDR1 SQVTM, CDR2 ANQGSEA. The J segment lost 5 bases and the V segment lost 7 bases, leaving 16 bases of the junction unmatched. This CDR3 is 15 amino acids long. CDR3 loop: CSALPPGGSGNEQYF. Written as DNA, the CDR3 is TGCAGCGCCCTGCCCCCGGGGGGGAGCGGGAACGAGCAGTACTTC.

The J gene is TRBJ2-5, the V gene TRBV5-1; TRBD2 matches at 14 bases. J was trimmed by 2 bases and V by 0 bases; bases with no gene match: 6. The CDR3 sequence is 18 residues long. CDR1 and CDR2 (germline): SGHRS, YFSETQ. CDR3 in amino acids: CASSLVGLAGASQETQYF. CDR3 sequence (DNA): TGCGCCAGCAGCTTGGTGGGACTAGCGGGGGCCTCGCAAGAGACCCAGTACTTC.

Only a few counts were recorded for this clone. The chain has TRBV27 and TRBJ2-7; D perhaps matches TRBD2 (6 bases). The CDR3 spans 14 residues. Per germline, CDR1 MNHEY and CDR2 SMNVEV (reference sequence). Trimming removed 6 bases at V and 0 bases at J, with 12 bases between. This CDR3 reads CASRLRGISYEQYF. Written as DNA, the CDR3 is TGTGCCAGCAGGCTACGGGGGATCTCCTACGAGCAGTACTTC.

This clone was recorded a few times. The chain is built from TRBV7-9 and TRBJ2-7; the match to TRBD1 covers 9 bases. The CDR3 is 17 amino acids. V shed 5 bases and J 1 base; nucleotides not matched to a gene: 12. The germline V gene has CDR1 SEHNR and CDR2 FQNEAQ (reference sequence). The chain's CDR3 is CASSPTRGQGGSYEQYF. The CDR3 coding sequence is TGTGCCAGCAGCCCCACCAGGGGACAGGGAGGTTCCTACGAGCAGTACTTC.

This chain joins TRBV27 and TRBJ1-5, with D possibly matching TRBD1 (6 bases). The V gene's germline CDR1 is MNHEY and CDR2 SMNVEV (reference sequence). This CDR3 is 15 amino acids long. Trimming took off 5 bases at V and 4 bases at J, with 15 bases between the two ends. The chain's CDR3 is CASSPRQGRNQPQHF. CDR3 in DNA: TGTGCCAGCAGTCCAAGGCAGGGGAGAAATCAGCCCCAGCATTTT.

The chain's CDR3 is CASNPDFFGELFF. The CDR3 nucleotides are TGTGCCAGCAACCCCGACTTCTTCGGGGAGCTGTTTTTT. The V and J genes are TRBV6-1 and TRBJ2-2; D is unclear. From germline, CDR1 is MNHNS and CDR2 SASEGT. The CDR3 contains 13 residues. V dropped 7 bases and J dropped 7 bases, with 13 bases sitting between them.

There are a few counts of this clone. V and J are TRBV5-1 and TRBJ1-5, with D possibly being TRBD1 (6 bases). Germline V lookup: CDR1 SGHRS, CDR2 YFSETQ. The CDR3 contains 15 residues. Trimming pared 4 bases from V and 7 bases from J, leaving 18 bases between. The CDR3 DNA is TGCGCCAGCAGCATCGGGACAACCCTGAGGCAGCCCCAGCATTTT. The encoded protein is CASSIGTTLRQPQHF. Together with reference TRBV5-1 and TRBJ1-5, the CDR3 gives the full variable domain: KAGVTQTPRYLIKTRGQQVTLSCSPISGHRSVSWYQQTPGQGLQFLFEYFSETQRNKGNFPGRFSGRQFSNSRSEMNVSTLELGDSALYLCASSIGTTLRQPQHFGDGTRLSIL.

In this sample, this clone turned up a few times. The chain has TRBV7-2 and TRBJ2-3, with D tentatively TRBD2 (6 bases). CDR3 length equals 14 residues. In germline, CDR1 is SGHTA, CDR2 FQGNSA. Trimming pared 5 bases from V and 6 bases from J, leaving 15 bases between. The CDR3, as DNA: TGTGCCAGCAGCCGGGACTCCTCAGCCGATACGCAGTATTTT. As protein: CASSRDSSADTQYF.

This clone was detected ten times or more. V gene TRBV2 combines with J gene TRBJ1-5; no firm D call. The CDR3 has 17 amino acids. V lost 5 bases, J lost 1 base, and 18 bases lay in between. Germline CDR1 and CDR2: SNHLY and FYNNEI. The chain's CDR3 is CASSINPRPGSNQPQHF. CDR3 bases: TGTGCCAGCAGTATAAACCCTCGACCGGGGAGCAATCAGCCCCAGCATTTT.

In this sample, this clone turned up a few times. The DNA for the CDR3 is TGTGCCATCAGTGACCCTAGAGAGGAGCAGTTCTTC. The encoded protein is CAISDPREEQFF. V is TRBV10-3 and J is TRBJ2-1; D remains unclear. The CDR3 has 12 residues. Trimming took off 3 bases at V and 10 bases at J, with 10 bases between the two ends. Germline V lookup: CDR1 ENHRY, CDR2 SYGVKD.

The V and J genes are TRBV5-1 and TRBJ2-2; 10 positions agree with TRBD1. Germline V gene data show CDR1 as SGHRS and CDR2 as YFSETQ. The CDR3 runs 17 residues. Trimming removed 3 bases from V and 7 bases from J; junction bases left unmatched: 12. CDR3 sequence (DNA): TGCGCCAGCAGCTCCGCCTTGAGGACAGGGGGGGTCGGGGAGCTGTTTTTT. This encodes CASSSALRTGGVGELFF. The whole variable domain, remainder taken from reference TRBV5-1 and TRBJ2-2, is KAGVTQTPRYLIKTRGQQVTLSCSPISGHRSVSWYQQTPGQGLQFLFEYFSETQRNKGNFPGRFSGRQFSNSRSEMNVSTLELGDSALYLCASSSALRTGGVGELFFGEGSRLTVL.

This chain's CDR3 is CASSITTGGQDTQYF. The DNA for the CDR3 is TGTGCCAGTAGTATAACGACAGGGGGGCAAGATACGCAGTATTTT. J is TRBJ2-3 and V is TRBV19; TRBD1 matches 9 bases. V was clipped by 2 bases and J by 5 bases; unmatched bases: 5. The CDR3 is 15 residues long. The germline V gene has CDR1 LNHDA and CDR2 SQIVND (reference sequence).

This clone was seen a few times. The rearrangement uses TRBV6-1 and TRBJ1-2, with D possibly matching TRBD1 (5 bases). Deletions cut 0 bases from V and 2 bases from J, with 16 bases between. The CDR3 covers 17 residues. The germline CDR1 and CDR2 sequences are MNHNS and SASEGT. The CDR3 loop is CASSEAGWRGVNYGYTF. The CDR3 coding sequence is TGTGCCAGCAGTGAAGCGGGGTGGAGGGGAGTCAACTATGGCTACACCTTC.

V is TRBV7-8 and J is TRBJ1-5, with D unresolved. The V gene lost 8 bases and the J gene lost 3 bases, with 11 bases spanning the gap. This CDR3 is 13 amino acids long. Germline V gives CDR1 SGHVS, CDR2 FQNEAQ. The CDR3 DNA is TGTGCCAGCTCCCCGGGTTTCAATCAGCCCCAGCATTTT. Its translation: CASSPGFNQPQHF.

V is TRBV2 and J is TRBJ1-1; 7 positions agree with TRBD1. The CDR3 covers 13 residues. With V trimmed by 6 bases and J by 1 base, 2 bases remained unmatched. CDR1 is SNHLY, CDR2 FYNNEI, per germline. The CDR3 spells CASRNRGNTEAFF. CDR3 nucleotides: TGTGCCAGCAGAAACAGGGGGAACACTGAAGCTTTCTTT.

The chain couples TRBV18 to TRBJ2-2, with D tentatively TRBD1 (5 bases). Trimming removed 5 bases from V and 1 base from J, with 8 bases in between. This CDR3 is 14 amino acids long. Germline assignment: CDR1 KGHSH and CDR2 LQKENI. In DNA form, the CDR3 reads TGTGCCAGCTCAGTGGGGCAGAACACCGGGGAGCTGTTTTTT. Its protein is CASSVGQNTGELFF.

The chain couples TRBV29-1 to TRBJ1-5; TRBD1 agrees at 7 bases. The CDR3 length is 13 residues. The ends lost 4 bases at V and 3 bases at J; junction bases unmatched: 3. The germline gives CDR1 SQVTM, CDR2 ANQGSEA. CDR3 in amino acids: CSVGGQHNQPQHF. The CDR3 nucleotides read TGCAGCGTTGGGGGACAGCACAATCAGCCCCAGCATTTT.